The 29 T cell receptor beta chains below all came from one sample that was sequenced in a study of metastatic and nonmetastatic thyroid tumors. No patient received treatment before thyroid surgery. TCRdb redid the clone calls on the PCR reads using MiXCR. The sample has roughly 63,000 clones, under 20% seen once. Material for sequencing was blood. The receptors derive from a male donor with papillary thyroid cancer or a benign thyroid nodule (not recorded which). Some clones in this sample may be carry-over from other donors' samples.

The table lists this clone with many counts. V is TRBV4-3 and J is TRBJ2-1; 10 positions agree with TRBD2. Looked up from germline, CDR1 is LGHNA and CDR2 is YSLEER. J was trimmed by 7 bases and V by 1 base; bases with no gene match: 10. There are 17 residues in the CDR3. The CDR3 region is CASSQGAGTSVMNEQFF. In DNA, the CDR3 is TGCGCCAGCAGCCAAGGGGCCGGGACTAGCGTAATGAATGAGCAGTTCTTC.

Details on this clone: One end of the junction does not line up with germline, which may come from a read error. The rearrangement uses TRBV12-3 or TRBV12-4 and TRBJ1-4; D is ambiguous. The CDR3 runs 14 residues. CDR3 loop: CASSLWGGNEKLFF. In DNA form, the CDR3 reads TGTGCCAGCAGTTTATGGGGAGGTAATGAAAAACTGTTCTTT.

This clone was recorded many times. V gene TRBV18 combines with J gene TRBJ2-3; 11 nucleotides align to TRBD1. The CDR3 covers 16 residues. Per germline, CDR1 KGHSH and CDR2 LQKENI. V shed 0 bases, J shed 6 bases, and the junction held 5 bases outside the gene matches. The CDR3 here is CASSPPFGQGADTQYF. CDR3 coding DNA: TGTGCCAGCTCACCACCTTTCGGACAGGGGGCCGATACGCAGTATTTT.

This clone came up many times. CDR3 DNA: TGTGCCAGCAGTGTCTCGAGACAGGGGCAAGAGACCCAGTACTTC. Protein sequence: CASSVSRQGQETQYF. The chain uses TRBV28 and TRBJ2-5; 8 nucleotides align to TRBD1. This CDR3 contains 15 residues. Germline V CDR1 and CDR2: MDHEN, SYDVKM. Trimming at V came to 5 bases and at J to 2 bases, leaving 7 bases not matched to a gene.

This clone was detected ten times or more. The V call is TRBV7-2, the J call TRBJ1-1, with D maybe TRBD1 (5 bases). Trimming took 0 bases from V and 2 from J, leaving 13 bases between them. The CDR3 length is 16 residues. Looked up from germline, CDR1 is SGHTA and CDR2 is FQGNSA. DNA for the CDR3: TGTGCCAGCAGCTTAGCCGGGACCCGAAGAAACACTGAAGCTTTCTTT. Translation gives CASSLAGTRRNTEAFF. Supplemented by reference TRBV7-2 and TRBJ1-1, the full variable domain reads GAGVSQSPSNKVTEKGKDVELRCDPISGHTALYWYRQSLGQGLEFLIYFQGNSAPDKSGLPSDRFSAERTGGSVSTLTIQRTQQEDSAVYLCASSLAGTRRNTEAFFGQGTRLTVV.

The DNA for the CDR3 is TGTGCCAGCAGTTTAATCGGGGCGGACATGGGCGTCTACGAGCAGTACTTC. This sequence encodes CASSLIGADMGVYEQYF. V is TRBV12-3 or TRBV12-4 and J is TRBJ2-7; possibly TRBD1 or TRBD2 for D (5 bases each). Trimming left V 2 bases short and J 3 bases short, with 20 bases between. The CDR3 has 17 residues.

This clone has at least ten counts. The rearrangement uses TRBV29-1 and TRBJ2-1; TRBD2 matches 8 bases. V lost 0 bases to trimming and J lost 2 bases; unmatched junction nucleotides: 9. This CDR3 has 17 residues. Per the germline V gene, CDR1 is SQVTM and CDR2 is ANQGSEA. The CDR3 spells CSVEDWASGHTYNEQFF. The CDR3 DNA sequence: TGCAGCGTTGAAGATTGGGCTAGCGGGCATACCTACAATGAGCAGTTCTTC.

This clone was detected only a few times. With a much larger clone just one base away, this may be a read error. In the same sample, other DNA sequences code for this CDR3. The chain is built from TRBV29-1 and TRBJ2-7; D call uncertain. Germline CDR1 SQVTM, CDR2 ANQGSEA. The V end lost 5 bases, the J end lost 6 bases, and 17 bases lay between the germline ends. CDR3 length: 13 amino acids. CDR3 loop: CSVPGQASSEQYF. As DNA, the CDR3 is TGCAGCGTTCCTGGTCAGGCATCGTCCGAGCAGTACTTC.

In this sample, this clone turned up many times. The gene calls are TRBV11-3 and TRBJ2-1; 8 bases line up with TRBD1. Trimming at V came to 5 bases and at J to 7 bases, leaving 13 bases not matched to a gene. CDR3 length: 16 residues. From germline, CDR1 is SGHNT and CDR2 YENEEA. CDR3 DNA sequence: TGTGCCAGCAGCCCCATCGACAGGGGTGGTAGGAATGAGCAGTTCTTC. As protein: CASSPIDRGGRNEQFF.

This clone was observed at least ten times. One base away lies a much larger clone, so this may be a sequencing read error. Different DNA sequences within this sample yield the same CDR3. The chain joins TRBV28 to TRBJ2-4; D is tentatively TRBD1 or TRBD2 (6 bases each). CDR1 MDHEN and CDR2 SYDVKM come from the germline V gene. CDR3 length: 16 residues. CDR3 in DNA: TGTGCCAGCAGCTTATTGTCCGGAGGGGGCAAAAACATTCAGTACTTC. Translation gives CASSLLSGGGKNIQYF.

The genes are TRBV4-3 and TRBJ2-2; TRBD2 agrees at 7 bases. Germline loops: CDR1 LGHNA, CDR2 YSLEER. The CDR3 has 16 residues. Losses at the gene ends were 7 bases for V and 7 bases for J; bases not matched to a gene: 15. For the CDR3, the DNA is TGCGCCAGCATCCCACCCGGGGGAGGGCTAGTCGGGGAGCTGTTTTTT. It translates to CASIPPGGGLVGELFF.

This clone was detected a few times. The chain joins TRBV28 to TRBJ1-2; D possibly corresponds to TRBD1 (5 bases). CDR1 and CDR2 from the germline V gene are MDHEN and SYDVKM. The CDR3 contains 15 residues. Between the trimmed V and J ends, which lost 7 bases and 9 bases, there was a span of 24 bases. CDR3 nucleotides: TGTGCCAGCACCTTTGGATGCAGTTGGGGGTATCGCTACACCTTC. Translation gives CASTFGCSWGYRYTF.

This clone was counted many times. The chain combines TRBV6-1 with TRBJ2-7; 8 nucleotides match TRBD1. Germline CDR1 MNHNS, CDR2 SASEGT. The CDR3 runs to 14 residues. Germline trimming cut 8 bases from V and 1 base from J; bases unmatched to any gene: 7. The CDR3 here is CASRGQVGSYEQYF. CDR3 nucleotide sequence: TGTGCCAGCCGGGGACAGGTTGGGTCCTACGAGCAGTACTTC.

For this clone: A much larger clone lies a single base off, so this may be a read error. The genes are TRBV9 and TRBJ2-1; TRBD2 agrees at 10 bases. CDR3 length equals 17 residues. Losses at the gene ends were 0 bases for V and 3 bases for J; bases not matched to a gene: 6. Germline assignment: CDR1 SGDLS and CDR2 YYNGEE. This CDR3 reads CASSVDAQREGYNEQFF. Here the CDR3 DNA reads TGTGCCAGCAGCGTAGATGCGCAGCGGGAGGGCTACAATGAGCAGTTCTTC.

This clone appeared many times. J is TRBJ2-1 and V is TRBV24-1; a weak D match, TRBD2 (5 bases). This CDR3 is built from 14 residues. Germline CDR1 and CDR2: KGHDR and SFDVKD. V was cut by 1 base and J by 9 bases, with 12 bases left in between. Here the CDR3 reads CATSDFENRGEQFF. Here the CDR3 DNA reads TGTGCCACCAGTGATTTTGAGAATCGGGGTGAGCAGTTCTTC.

This clone was found many times. The sample contains more than one DNA sequence encoding this CDR3. The chain joins TRBV7-9 to TRBJ2-1, with TRBD2 matching over 8 bases. Trimming at V came to 1 base and at J to 10 bases, leaving 6 bases not matched to a gene. Looked up from germline, CDR1 is SEHNR and CDR2 is FQNEAQ (reference sequence). The CDR3 sequence is 14 residues long. CDR3 sequence reads: CASSLGSGTREQFF. DNA of the CDR3: TGTGCCAGCAGCTTAGGATCCGGGACTAGGGAGCAGTTCTTC.

This clone came up a few times. Other DNA variants within this sample encode the same CDR3. The chain is built from TRBV18 and TRBJ2-3; D is undetermined. This CDR3 has 16 residues. Germline V CDR1 and CDR2: KGHSH, LQKENI. V lost 0 bases and J 1 base, leaving 11 bases between the germline ends. In DNA, the CDR3 is TGTGCCAGCTCACCACCGTCCAGGACCCGCACAGATACGCAGTATTTT. Translating gives CASSPPSRTRTDTQYF. Full variable domain (missing parts from reference TRBV18 and TRBJ2-3): NAGVMQNPRHLVRRRGQEARLRCSPMKGHSHVYWYRQLPEEGLKFMVYLQKENIIDESGMPKERFSAEFPKEGPSILRIQQVVRGDSAAYFCASSPPSRTRTDTQYFGPGTRLTVL.

This clone was observed many times. The chain couples TRBV20-1 to TRBJ2-5, with 10 bases aligning to TRBD2. The CDR3 totals 14 residues. Germline-derived CDR1 and CDR2 are DFQATT and SNEGSKA (reference sequence). Unmatched junction bases numbered 7, after V lost 5 bases and J lost 4 bases. The CDR3 bases are TGCAGTGCTTCCCATTTAGCGGGGGGAGAGACCCAGTACTTC. Its protein is CSASHLAGGETQYF.

This clone was counted many times. V is TRBV9 and J is TRBJ1-4; D gene unclear. The germline V gene has CDR1 SGDLS and CDR2 YYNGEE. The CDR3 is 15 amino acids. V lost 4 bases, J lost 5 bases, and 15 bases lay in between. In DNA, the CDR3 is TGTGCCAGCAGCCCCTCGGGTCAGTCGAATGAAAAACTGTTTTTT. Translating gives CASSPSGQSNEKLFF.

This clone was seen a handful of times. The CDR3 sequence is CASSSEGKTEAFF. The CDR3 region has the DNA TGTGCCAGTAGTAGCGAGGGGAAAACTGAAGCTTTCTTT. The chain uses TRBV19 and TRBJ1-1, with a possible D match to TRBD1 (5 bases). Germline values: CDR1 LNHDA, CDR2 SQIVND (reference sequence). V dropped 4 bases and J dropped 5 bases, with 11 bases sitting between them. This CDR3 region has 13 residues.

By sample fraction, this clone is medium-sized (0.01 to 0.1%). The rearrangement uses TRBV12-3 or TRBV12-4 and TRBJ2-7; maybe TRBD2 (5 bases). The CDR3 has 13 amino acids. Deletions cut 2 bases from V and 4 bases from J, with 9 bases between. This CDR3 reads CASSLIGSYEQYF. CDR3 nucleotides: TGTGCCAGCAGTTTAATTGGGAGTTACGAGCAGTACTTC.

This clone was seen ten or more times. The rearrangement joins TRBV9 to TRBJ1-2, with TRBD1 as a possible D gene (5 bases). Deletions cut 4 bases from V and 5 bases from J, with 21 bases between. This CDR3 comprises 16 residues. Germline V CDR1 and CDR2: SGDLS, YYNGEE. Written as DNA, the CDR3 is TGTGCCAGCAGCCCCCATTCGGGCAGGGATCTATATGGCTACACCTTC. Encoded protein: CASSPHSGRDLYGYTF.

The sample holds many counts of this clone. The chain uses TRBV24-1 and TRBJ2-5; D remains unclear. V dropped 2 bases and J dropped 5 bases, with 8 bases sitting between them. CDR1 and CDR2 (germline): KGHDR, SFDVKD. The CDR3 is 13 residues long. The CDR3 loop is CATSDSNMETQYF. CDR3 nucleotide sequence: TGTGCCACCAGTGATTCTAACATGGAGACCCAGTACTTC.

As concerns this clone: Just one base apart from a much larger clone, this may be a read error. The rearrangement uses TRBV7-6 and TRBJ2-3, with D hard to call. The CDR3 sequence is 11 residues long. Germline V gene data show CDR1 as SGHVS and CDR2 as FNYEAQ. V was shortened by 8 bases and J by 2 bases, with 5 bases between the two germline ends. CDR3 in amino acids: CASGVTDTQYF. CDR3 nucleotide sequence: TGTGCCAGCGGAGTCACAGATACGCAGTATTTT.

This clone appeared many times. The chain employs TRBV9 and TRBJ1-6, with 7 bases that match TRBD1. Unmatched junction bases numbered 3, after V lost 4 bases and J lost 5 bases. This CDR3 is built from 14 residues. Per germline, CDR1 SGDLS and CDR2 YYNGEE. CDR3 DNA: TGTGCCAGCAGCACTACAGGGGATAATTCACCCCTCCACTTT. Amino acids: CASSTTGDNSPLHF.

Remarks on this clone: At one boundary the junction diverges from the germline segment, which might be a read error. This CDR3 is CASSEAGECSGANFLTF. The CDR3 bases are TGTGCCAGCAGTGAGGCGGGGGAGTGCTCTGGGGCCAACTTCCTGACTTTC. This chain links TRBV2 with TRBJ2-6, with TRBD2 identical over 7 bases. The CDR3 loop spans 17 amino acids. Germline V gene lookup returns CDR1 SNHLY and CDR2 FYNNEI. Full variable domain (outside the CDR3, taken from reference TRBV2 and TRBJ2-6): EPEVTQTPSHQVTQMGQEVILRCVPISNHLYFYWYRQILGQKVEFLVSFYNNEISEKSEIFDDQFSVERPDGSNFTLKIRSTKLEDSAMYFCASSEAGECSGANFLTFGAGSRLTVL.

This clone appeared many times. The chain recombines TRBV10-1 with TRBJ2-7; D unresolved. The germline gives CDR1 WNHNN, CDR2 SYGVQD (reference sequence). Trimming stripped 0 bases from V and 6 bases from J, with 12 bases between. This CDR3 has 14 residues. CDR3 coding DNA: TGCGCCAGCAGTGAGTCGACGACGTGGGGCGAGCAGTACTTC. Translating gives CASSESTTWGEQYF.

This clone has a count of ten or more. V usage is TRBV27 and J usage is TRBJ1-5; no definite D call. CDR1 is MNHEY and CDR2 is SMNVEV in the germline V gene (reference sequence). With 0 bases removed from V and 2 bases from J, the gap between germline ends came to 8 bases. This CDR3 contains 15 residues. The CDR3 DNA reads TGTGCCAGCAGTTTATCGGCTTTTGGCAATCAGCCCCAGCATTTT. It translates to CASSLSAFGNQPQHF.

This clone was detected ten times or more. The chain has TRBV13 and TRBJ2-2, with D unresolved. The CDR3 spans 17 residues. Looked up from germline, CDR1 is PRHDT and CDR2 is FYEKMQ (reference sequence). The ends were cut back, 4 bases at V and 3 bases at J, with 18 bases in the middle. The CDR3 loop is CASSSSRRLADTGELFF. CDR3 nucleotides: TGTGCCAGCAGCTCCAGCAGGCGTCTGGCCGACACCGGGGAGCTGTTTTTT.